This record concerns one TCR beta chain sequence. The antigen this receptor binds is unknown. Base qualities were left out, and no much larger clone turns up one base away. The data derive from a study of blood T cells in healthy people across ages (dated by TCRdb to the mid-2010s). For the wider study: In model experiments, roughly one uniquely barcoded TCR beta cDNA molecule per two T cells was captured by template switching. Using deep sequencing normalized with unique cDNA molecular identifiers, the study measured how TCR beta repertoire diversity changes with age. The donors were split into four age groups: young (average 16 years), middle-aged (nearly 40), aged (about 56) and long-lived (under 85). To avoid experimental bias, donors of different ages were randomly spread across the sequencing lanes. The study analyzed two additional independent replicas of 1 million unique cDNA reads from the same blood draw for two donors, one aged 18 to 30 and one aged 80 or older. Overall study results and their limits: As age increased, observed TCR beta diversity per million T cells dropped in a roughly linear way, and a significant reduction was already evident by age about 36. Because profiling used bulk unsorted PBMCs, naive and antigen-experienced compartments could not be compared conclusively. Estimates of total diversity based on one million sequenced T cells were considered lower bounds and underestimates. A strong correlation was found between observed TCR beta diversity and the percentage of naive T cells measured by flow cytometry. Compared with the aged group, the long-lived group had more naive CD4+ T cells, fewer expanded clones and increased TCR diversity, a pattern suggesting age selection. Because donor CMV infection status was unknown, age-related changes in expanded clonotypes were potentially confounded.

The library was generated by 5' RACE. Sequencing was carried out with an Illumina HiSeq 2500. A second PCR of roughly 7 to 11 cycles was performed with a sample-barcoded 5' primer and a J-beta primer mix. A template-switch 5' adaptor carrying 12 random nucleotides introduced a unique molecular identifier onto each TCR beta cDNA molecule. Each sample yielded at least 3 million CDR3-containing paired-end reads. All of the RNA was converted into first-strand cDNA using the Mint cDNA synthesis kit, with a TRBC-specific oligonucleotide serving as the primer. Following uracil-DNA glycosylase treatment, all cDNA underwent a first 18-cycle PCR with the universal primers M1SS and BC2_uni_R. For the original study's pipeline: For normalization, 1 million high-quality reads, each with a distinct molecular identifier, were randomly selected from each sample. Reads sharing molecular identifiers were discarded rather than binned into consensus sequences. MiTCR, with a Q25 quality threshold and the strictest error-elimination algorithm, was used for CDR3 identification, clonotype clustering and error correction. A nonparametric unseen species model using Euler transformation provided a lower-bound estimate of total TCR beta diversity. TCRdb ran its own pipeline on the public reads, namely fastp trimming at Q25 and MiXCR clone calling, and kept in-frame beta chains. Rows matching on CDR3 protein sequence are summarized as one entry with the most common DNA and genes. Clone size and V and J calls follow TCRdb, not the original study. A total of some 1.7 million distinct CDR3 sequences appear in this sample, roughly 27% of them only once. Jointly, the top ten make up over 7% of the sample.

The donors were 40 or so Caucasian individuals from Russia, aged roughly 6 to 90 years, who were systemically healthy. About 9.1 milliliters of peripheral blood were collected from each donor into EDTA-treated Vacutainer tubes. Ficoll-Paque density-gradient centrifugation was used to isolate PBMCs, with at least 6 million per sample. Trizol reagent was used to extract total RNA from the PBMCs, yielding at least 5.5 micrograms per sample. The percentages of naive CD45RAhigh/CD27high T cells were determined by flow cytometry on a PBMC aliquot from every donor. The CDR1 and CDR2 encoded by the germline V gene are SNHLY and FYNNEI. CDR3 length: 13 amino acids, cysteine to phenylalanine. This entry keeps only the CDR3 DNA: 39 bases, framed from base 1. Germline trimming amounts to 1 base on V and 13 bases on J, with 7 as the count of junction bases outside the gene matches.

Sequencing was carried out using blood. Recombination linked TRBV2 to TRBJ2-4; a stretch of 7 junction bases matches TRBD2. The TCR originated in a woman in her twenties or thirties in good health. The DNA sequence follows: TGTGCCAGCAGTGAAGGCGGGGGAGATGAGCAGTACTTC. Translated, it reads CASSEGGGDEQYF.